The 28 T cell receptor beta chains below come from one sample, sequenced in a study of Graves' ophthalmopathy and Graves' hyperthyroidism (dated by TCRdb to 2017 to 2018). Instrument on record: Illumina HiSeq 2000. For repertoire sequencing, the TCR beta CDR3 regions were amplified from RNA transcripts. The first round of RT-PCR was done with HTBI primers and the Qiagen OneStep RT-PCR kit, and was followed by a second round of multiplex PCR, then size selection and purification. Using fastp at Q25 and MiXCR, TCRdb reprocessed the public reads and kept productive beta chains. Each entry merges the rows of one CDR3 protein and shows their most common DNA and genes. This sample holds about 220,000 distinct CDR3 sequences; 20% to 25% were observed only once. The ten largest clones represent roughly 44% of the sample. The source material was peripheral blood. The origin of the receptors is a woman aged 50 to 60 with Graves' ophthalmopathy. Donor details come from another sample of the same person, matched by shared clones.

This clonotype has ten or more counts. The rearrangement joins TRBV9 to TRBJ2-7, with TRBD1 matching over 7 bases. Germline V gene sequence: CDR1 SGDLS, CDR2 YYNGEE. J was trimmed by 0 bases and V by 3 bases; bases with no gene match: 6. CDR3 length: 15 amino acids. Here the CDR3 reads CASSAGQASSYEQYF. The CDR3 nucleotides read TGTGCCAGCAGCGCCGGACAGGCGAGCTCCTACGAGCAGTACTTC.

The sample holds many counts of this clonotype. The V and J genes are TRBV5-6 and TRBJ2-2, with unresolved D. CDR3 length: 14 amino acids. Germline V gives CDR1 SGHDT, CDR2 YYEEEE. Between the trimmed V and J ends, which lost 4 bases and 4 bases, there was a span of 11 bases. For the CDR3, the DNA is TGTGCCAGCAGCGCGGATTATACCACCGGGGAGCTGTTTTTT. This translates into CASSADYTTGELFF. Variable domain in full (rest from reference TRBV5-6 and TRBJ2-2): DAGVTQSPTHLIKTRGQQVTLRCSPKSGHDTVSWYQQALGQGPQFIFQYYEEEERQRGNFPDRFSGHQFPNYSSELNVNALLLGDSALYLCASSADYTTGELFFGEGSRLTVL.

This sequence joins TRBV12-3 or TRBV12-4 and TRBJ2-2; a possible D gene is TRBD1 (5 bases). V was shortened by 2 bases and J by 4 bases, with 20 bases between the two germline ends. This CDR3 region has 18 residues. CDR3 sequence reads: CASSLIGSGLGPTGELFF. The DNA of the CDR3 is TGTGCCAGCAGTTTAATTGGGTCTGGGTTGGGGCCCACCGGGGAGCTGTTTTTT.

This clonotype occurred many times. The chain links TRBV28 to TRBJ2-7, with a weak D call TRBD2 (6 bases). Germline-derived CDR1 and CDR2 are MDHEN and SYDVKM. Deletions cut 3 bases from V and 6 bases from J, with 12 bases between. The CDR3 consists of 13 residues. The CDR3 nucleotides read TGTGCCAGCAGTTTCGCGGGACTCCCCGAGCAGTACTTC. Its protein is CASSFAGLPEQYF.

This clonotype was detected ten times or more. V usage is TRBV25-1 and J usage is TRBJ2-5; no clear D. Germline CDR1 and CDR2: MGHDK and SYGVNS. The CDR3 spans 13 residues. The germline V and J ends were trimmed by 3 bases and 2 bases, with 7 bases remaining between them. CDR3 region: CASSDYVQETQYF. The CDR3 nucleotides are TGTGCCAGCAGTGACTACGTACAAGAGACCCAGTACTTC.

This clonotype was picked up many times. The V call is TRBV6-2 or TRBV6-3, the J call TRBJ2-2; D may be TRBD2 (5 bases). Trimming took off 4 bases at V and 3 bases at J, with 24 bases between the two ends. CDR1 is MNHEY and CDR2 is SVGEGT in the germline V gene. The CDR3 is 19 amino acids. The CDR3 spells CASSSRARAPGSYTGELFF. The CDR3 coding sequence is TGTGCCAGCAGTTCACGAGCTCGTGCACCGGGGAGCTACACCGGGGAGCTGTTTTTT.

This clonotype was counted at least ten times. The V and J genes are TRBV20-1 and TRBJ1-2; D gene ambiguous. This CDR3 comprises 12 residues. Germline CDR1 and CDR2: DFQATT and SNEGSKA (reference sequence). V lost 8 bases to trimming and J lost 3 bases, with 13 bases between them. The CDR3 loop reads CSYASTHYGYTF. CDR3 DNA sequence: TGCAGTTATGCGTCAACCCACTATGGCTACACCTTC.

There are many counts of this clonotype. J is TRBJ1-1 and V is TRBV30; 8 bases line up with TRBD1. Germline V gives CDR1 GTSNPN, CDR2 SVGIG (reference sequence). The CDR3 is 14 amino acids. Unmatched junction bases numbered 3, after V lost 2 bases and J lost 1 base. CDR3 sequence (DNA): TGTGCCTGGAGTCTCGGGACAGGGAACACTGAAGCTTTCTTT. Its protein is CAWSLGTGNTEAFF.

This clonotype was picked up a small number of times. The chain combines TRBV28 with TRBJ1-2, with 9 nucleotides matching TRBD1. This CDR3 has 14 residues. The V segment lost 6 bases and the J segment 6 bases; nucleotides outside the gene matches: 8. Per germline, CDR1 MDHEN and CDR2 SYDVKM. The CDR3 region has the DNA TGTGCCAGCAGCCCCAACAGGGGGCACAATGGCTACACCTTC. Translating it yields CASSPNRGHNGYTF.

The gene calls are TRBV4-1 and TRBJ2-2; 9 bases align to TRBD1. The J segment lost 6 bases and the V segment lost 3 bases, leaving 8 bases of the junction unmatched. This CDR3 is 16 amino acids long. Germline V lookup: CDR1 MGHRA, CDR2 YSYEKL. The CDR3 spells CASSQSGTGMAGELFF. CDR3 nucleotide sequence: TGCGCCAGCAGCCAGTCTGGGACAGGGATGGCCGGGGAGCTGTTTTTT.

In its sample, this clonotype was seen a few times. The CDR3 is CASRGQLNYGYTF. The CDR3 DNA reads as TGTGCCAGCAGAGGGCAGTTGAACTATGGCTACACCTTC. The chain is built from TRBV7-2 and TRBJ1-2, with unresolved D. The V end was cut by 6 bases, the J end by 2 bases, with 10 bases between. The CDR3 is made up of 13 amino acids. Germline loops: CDR1 SGHTA, CDR2 FQGNSA.

The V gene is TRBV11-2, the J gene TRBJ2-7; maybe TRBD2 (6 bases). The J call may be in error: the DNA end matches TRBJ2-1 better. CDR1 is SGHAT and CDR2 is FQNNGV in the germline V gene. The CDR3 is 14 amino acids. The CDR3 protein is CASSLDGSVDEQFF. CDR3 in DNA: TGTGCCAGCAGCTTAGACGGGAGCGTCGACGAGCAGTTCTTC.

In its sample, this clonotype was seen many times. The V and J genes are TRBV6-2 or TRBV6-3 and TRBJ2-7, with 9 bases lining up with TRBD1. Germline values: CDR1 MNHEY, CDR2 SVGEGT. The V gene end was trimmed by 0 bases and the J gene end by 6 bases; junction bases not matched to a gene: 15. The CDR3 runs 18 residues. The CDR3 here is CASSYSYRPRDRVAEQYF. The CDR3 DNA is TGTGCCAGCAGTTACTCTTACCGCCCCCGGGACAGGGTAGCCGAGCAGTACTTC.

V usage is TRBV6-1 and J usage is TRBJ1-5; the D is unclear. The germline V and J ends were trimmed by 8 bases and 5 bases, with 13 bases remaining between them. The CDR3 has 13 residues. CDR1 is MNHNS, CDR2 SASEGT, per germline. The CDR3 reads CASGEGLDQPQHF. CDR3 sequence (DNA): TGTGCCAGCGGAGAAGGTTTAGATCAGCCCCAGCATTTT.

V and J are TRBV5-1 and TRBJ2-2; D might be TRBD2 (6 bases). The CDR3 loop spans 12 amino acids. Between the trimmed V and J ends, which lost 6 bases and 8 bases, there was a span of 11 bases. Germline V lookup: CDR1 SGHRS, CDR2 YFSETQ. In DNA form, the CDR3 reads TGCGCCAGCACCAGCGGGCCTGGGGAGCTGTTTTTT. Translating gives CASTSGPGELFF. Together with reference TRBV5-1 and TRBJ2-2, the CDR3 gives the full variable domain: KAGVTQTPRYLIKTRGQQVTLSCSPISGHRSVSWYQQTPGQGLQFLFEYFSETQRNKGNFPGRFSGRQFSNSRSEMNVSTLELGDSALYLCASTSGPGELFFGEGSRLTVL.

This clonotype was seen ten or more times. This chain links TRBV6-1 with TRBJ2-7; D is perhaps TRBD2 (6 bases). CDR3 length equals 13 residues. Germline V CDR1 and CDR2: MNHNS, SASEGT. Between the trimmed V and J ends, which lost 3 bases and 9 bases, there was a span of 15 bases. The CDR3: CASSEGTGVLQYF. The CDR3 DNA is TGTGCCAGCAGTGAGGGGACGGGAGTTTTGCAGTACTTC.

J is TRBJ1-6 and V is TRBV2; 8 bases agree with TRBD1. The V segment lost 5 bases and the J segment 9 bases; nucleotides outside the gene matches: 6. The CDR3 spans 14 residues. Germline assignment: CDR1 SNHLY and CDR2 FYNNEI. CDR3 sequence reads: CASSWTGWGSPLHF. In nucleotides, the CDR3 is TGTGCCAGCAGTTGGACAGGGTGGGGTTCACCCCTCCACTTT. Filled out from reference TRBV2 and TRBJ1-6, the complete variable domain reads EPEVTQTPSHQVTQMGQEVILRCVPISNHLYFYWYRQILGQKVEFLVSFYNNEISEKSEIFDDQFSVERPDGSNFTLKIRSTKLEDSAMYFCASSWTGWGSPLHFGNGTRLTVT.

This clonotype was picked up many times. This chain joins TRBV6-6 and TRBJ2-7; D possibly corresponds to TRBD2 (7 bases). Trimming shortened V by 6 bases and J by 6 bases, and 12 bases separated the two germline ends. The CDR3 contains 12 residues. Germline V CDR1 and CDR2: MNHNY, SVGAGI (reference sequence). This CDR3 is CASSRRGGEQYF. The CDR3 bases are TGTGCCAGCAGCAGAAGGGGGGGCGAGCAGTACTTC.

In this sample, this clonotype turned up many times. This chain connects TRBV30 to TRBJ2-5, with TRBD1 as a possible D gene (6 bases). CDR1 is GTSNPN, CDR2 SVGIG, per germline (reference sequence). Trimming stripped 0 bases from V and 5 bases from J, with 19 bases between. The CDR3 is 16 amino acids. CDR3 nucleotides: TGTGCCTGGAGTGTACCCCGAACAGGGTGGGACGAGACCCAGTACTTC. This sequence encodes CAWSVPRTGWDETQYF.

This clonotype has at least ten counts. The chain combines TRBV12-3 or TRBV12-4 with TRBJ1-6; D gene unclear. This CDR3 region has 15 residues. V lost 4 bases to trimming and J lost 4 bases, with 11 bases between them. In DNA form, the CDR3 reads TGTGCCAGCAGTTCTAAGGGCTGGTATAATTCACCCCTCCACTTT. This sequence encodes CASSSKGWYNSPLHF.

In this sample, this clonotype turned up many times. The V gene is TRBV10-3, the J gene TRBJ2-7; D is unclear. The V gene's germline CDR1 is ENHRY and CDR2 SYGVKD. Trimming took off 11 bases at V and 3 bases at J, with 23 bases between the two ends. This CDR3 is built from 15 residues. The CDR3 is CAARPGSAKNYEQYF. The DNA for the CDR3 is TGTGCCGCCCGGCCCGGGTCCGCTAAAAACTACGAGCAGTACTTC.

This clonotype was recorded many times. The chain links TRBV3-1 to TRBJ2-7; 13 positions agree with TRBD2. V lost 8 bases, J lost 4 bases, and 5 bases stayed unmatched. The V gene's germline CDR1 is LGHDT and CDR2 YNNKEL (reference sequence). This CDR3 is 14 amino acids long. CDR3 DNA: TGTGCCAGCGTGGGGACTAGCGGGAAGTACGAGCAGTACTTC. It translates to CASVGTSGKYEQYF.

Ten or more counts support this clonotype. The chain employs TRBV29-1 and TRBJ1-1; D is possibly TRBD1 (5 bases). Germline loops: CDR1 SQVTM, CDR2 ANQGSEA. This CDR3 contains 13 residues. The V gene lost 6 bases and the J gene lost 1 base, with 12 bases spanning the gap. The chain's CDR3 is CSVQEGKNTEAFF. The CDR3 nucleotides are TGCAGCGTCCAAGAGGGGAAGAACACTGAAGCTTTCTTT.

This clonotype has a count of ten or more. The chain employs TRBV29-1 and TRBJ1-2, with 8 bases that match TRBD1. The CDR3 length is 12 residues. J was trimmed by 8 bases and V by 5 bases; bases with no gene match: 7. Germline V gene sequence: CDR1 SQVTM, CDR2 ANQGSEA. The CDR3 bases are TGCAGCGTTAACAGGGGGAGAGGGGGCTACACCTTC. Its protein product is CSVNRGRGGYTF.

This clonotype was recorded many times. The V gene is TRBV10-3, the J gene TRBJ1-1; no clear D. The CDR3 runs 14 residues. With 2 bases removed from V and 2 bases from J, the gap between germline ends came to 9 bases. CDR1 and CDR2 (germline): ENHRY, SYGVKD. CDR3 sequence (DNA): TGTGCCATCAGTGAGGTCAATCGAAACACTGAAGCTTTCTTT. It specifies CAISEVNRNTEAFF.

This clonotype was observed many times. This chain uses TRBV5-1 with TRBJ1-1; D might be TRBD1 (5 bases). V lost 7 bases and J 2 bases, leaving 6 bases between the germline ends. From germline, CDR1 is SGHRS and CDR2 YFSETQ. The CDR3 length is 11 residues. Here the CDR3 DNA reads TGCGCCAGCCAGGGTAACACTGAAGCTTTCTTT. It specifies CASQGNTEAFF.

The rearrangement uses TRBV6-1 and TRBJ1-5; maybe TRBD1 (5 bases). Trimming took 2 bases from V and 6 from J, leaving 11 bases between them. Looked up from germline, CDR1 is MNHNS and CDR2 is SASEGT. CDR3 length: 14 residues. Written as DNA, the CDR3 is TGTGCCAGCAGTGAATGGGGGATCTTTCAGCCCCAGCATTTT. The encoded protein is CASSEWGIFQPQHF.

The CDR3 nucleotides read TGTGCCAGCAGGCCGCACAGGGGGTCCCGGGGCCACTACTACGAGCAGTACTTC. It encodes CASRPHRGSRGHYYEQYF. The chain has TRBV12-3 or TRBV12-4 and TRBJ2-7; TRBD1 agrees at 8 bases. V was pared by 6 bases and J by 3 bases, with 19 bases of the junction left unmatched. The CDR3 extends over 18 amino acids.